The source of this T cell receptor (beta chain) is a study of regulatory T cells in long-lasting Graves disease. This clonotype was recorded a few times. As the CDR3 is not closed by the conserved phenylalanine or tryptophan, this likely results from a read error. Arm-PCR with iRepertoire HTBI primers amplified the CDR3 regions for these TCR beta libraries. TCRdb re-called the multiplex PCR reads through MiXCR, storing one row per CDR3 protein. The sample holds approximately 350,000 distinct CDR3 sequences; approximately 10% are singletons and the top ten take approximately 20%. Time point indicated: newly diagnosed GD, antithyroid drugs for less than 3 months. PBMC RNA served as the TCR library source. Per the germline V gene, CDR1 is MNHNS and CDR2 is SASEGT. This CDR3 has 15 residues. J was trimmed by 4 bases and V by 6 bases; bases with no gene match: 5. These data were also filed under a second study, of T cells in Graves' hyperthyroidism and ophthalmopathy.

The sequencing used peripheral blood mononuclear cells (PBMCs), collected at new diagnosis, from a patient treated with antithyroid drugs. The chain is built from TRBV6-1 and TRBJ2-1, with TRBD2 matching 11 bases. This clonotype originated in a woman in her late teens or twenties with Graves disease. In nucleotides, the CDR3 is TGTGCCAGCAGCCCGCTAGCGGGAGGTTACAATGAGCAGTTCCTC. Its protein is CASSPLAGGYNEQFL.